This TCR beta chain was obtained from a study of OX40 agonist ivuxolimab in advanced cancers. This clone was counted once. Its specificity is unknown. Notes on the study in general: In the 0.1 to 3.0 mg/kg range, CD4+ and CD8+ blood T cells had expanded clonally by week 6.

Repertoires were generated with immunoSEQ multiplex PCR, while TCRdb's copy carries only in-frame clones and drops some. The data hold 45,000 to 65,000 clones, with 79% observed a single time. The germline V and J ends were trimmed by 9 bases and 0 bases, with 12 bases remaining between them. This CDR3 has 14 residues. Germline V gene data show CDR1 as MNHNS and CDR2 as SASEGT. The clonotype was recovered from an adult with an advanced solid tumor such as melanoma, head and neck, liver or kidney cancer. The specimen was CD4+ or CD8+ T cells sorted from blood, collected in a trial of the OX40 agonist ivuxolimab. This chain links TRBV6-1 with TRBJ1-5; D unclear. CDR3 nucleotide sequence: TGTGCCAGTACCGGGCCCTTTAGCAATCAGCCCCAGCATTTT. It is translated as CASTGPFSNQPQHF.